Reported below is one T cell receptor (beta chain). Its antigen is currently unknown. Here immunoSEQ multiplex PCR was the method, and the copy in TCRdb shows in-frame clones only, minus some. The data show 110,000 to 150,000 clones, with just over 85% seen just once and around 3.6% held by the top ten. The data belong to a study of T cell responses to AZD1222 COVID-19 vaccine. This CDR3 has 17 residues. CDR1 is SGHTS and CDR2 is YDEGEE in the germline V gene. Trimming at V came to 5 bases and at J to 8 bases, leaving 17 bases not matched to a gene. Study-level points and caveats: Females made up more of the donors, who were largely white British, and clonal diversity may have come out too low. Following two doses of AZD1222, Spike-specific TCR breadth and depth rose. Seropositivity was recorded at baseline in only a handful of AZD1222 recipients.

The source of this sequence is an adult in good health. The specimen was peripheral blood, collected on day 0 of AZD1222 vaccination. The chain employs TRBV5-8 and TRBJ2-1; 9 positions agree with TRBD2. The CDR3 here is CASSLQIAGAGSDEQFF. In DNA, the CDR3 is TGTGCCAGCAGTTTGCAAATAGCGGGAGCTGGGTCTGATGAGCAGTTCTTC.